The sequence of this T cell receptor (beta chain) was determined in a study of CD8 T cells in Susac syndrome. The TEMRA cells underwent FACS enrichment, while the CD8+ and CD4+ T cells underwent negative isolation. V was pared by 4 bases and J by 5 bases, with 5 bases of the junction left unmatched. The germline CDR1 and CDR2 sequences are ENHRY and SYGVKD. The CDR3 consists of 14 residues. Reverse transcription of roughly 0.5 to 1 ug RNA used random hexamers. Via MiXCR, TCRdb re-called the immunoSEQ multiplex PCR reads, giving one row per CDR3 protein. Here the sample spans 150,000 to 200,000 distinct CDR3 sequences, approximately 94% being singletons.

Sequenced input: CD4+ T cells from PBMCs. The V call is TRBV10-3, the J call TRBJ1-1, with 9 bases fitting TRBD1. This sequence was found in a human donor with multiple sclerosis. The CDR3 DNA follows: TGTGCCATCAGTGGACAGGGGGAATGGACTGAAGCTTTCTTT. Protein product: CAISGQGEWTEAFF.